This TCR beta chain appears in the sequencing data of a study of Ad26.COV2.S vaccination and SARS-CoV-2 variants. Comment on this clone: Its antigen is as yet unknown.

The table came from immunoSEQ multiplex PCR; TCRdb's copy has only in-frame clones and leaves some out. This table holds about 350,000 clones, around 92% found once. Study conclusions and caveats: Substantial breadth in spike-specific CD8+ and CD4+ T cell responses was reportedly seen after vaccination.

The CDR3 sequence is 12 residues long. Germline loops: CDR1 MNHEY, CDR2 SVGAGI. V shed 6 bases, J shed 8 bases, and the junction held 4 bases outside the gene matches. This chain uses TRBV6-5 with TRBJ1-2, with 9 nucleotides matching TRBD1. This sequence originates from a human donor who had recovered from COVID-19. Sequencing used peripheral blood, obtained after recovery from COVID-19. CDR3 bases: TGTGCCAGCAGCTACAGGGGGCGAGGCTACACCTTC. It specifies CASSYRGRGYTF.